Following are 13 T cell receptor beta chains from one sample sequenced in a study of beta chain features in type 1 diabetes. The whole isolated RNA underwent reverse transcription, so sequencing captured expressed TCRB transcripts. Profiled with immunoSEQ multiplex PCR; TCRdb holds only in-frame clones, not every one. Seen here are 38,000 or so clones, around 60% observed once, and the top ten hold around 2%. What was sequenced was Tregs from blood. Receptors were obtained from a woman aged 25 to 39 in good health.

The chain couples TRBV7-8 to TRBJ1-1; D is unclear. Trimming removed 3 bases from V and 6 bases from J, with 14 bases in between. This CDR3 comprises 14 residues. The germline CDR1 and CDR2 sequences are SGHVS and FQNEAQ. In nucleotides, the CDR3 is TGTGCCAGCAGCTTGGAGGAAATCGGCGCTGAAGCTTTCTTT. It specifies CASSLEEIGAEAFF.

The chain recombines TRBV6-6 with TRBJ2-1; tentative D call: TRBD1 (5 bases). The CDR3 runs 14 residues. Germline values: CDR1 MNHNY, CDR2 SVGAGI (reference sequence). Deletions cut 3 bases from V and 10 bases from J, with 16 bases between. CDR3 loop: CASSYEQSHREQFF. CDR3 nucleotide sequence: TGTGCCAGCAGTTATGAGCAATCCCACAGGGAGCAGTTCTTC.

The V and J genes are TRBV29-1 and TRBJ2-7; 8 positions match TRBD1. The CDR3 sequence is 16 residues long. Germline lookup yields CDR1 SQVTM and CDR2 ANQGSEA. V shed 6 bases, J shed 4 bases, and the junction held 17 bases outside the gene matches. The CDR3 sequence is CSVTLTDRGAYYEQYF. CDR3 coding DNA: TGCAGCGTAACACTTACCGACAGGGGAGCTTATTACGAGCAGTACTTC.

This chain joins TRBV5-1 and TRBJ2-1; possible D gene TRBD2, 5 bases. Germline assignment: CDR1 SGHRS and CDR2 YFSETQ. The CDR3 totals 15 residues. Trimming left V 0 bases short and J 4 bases short, with 11 bases between. This chain's CDR3 is CASSLAGAEYNEQFF. The CDR3 DNA sequence: TGCGCCAGCAGCTTGGCTGGAGCGGAGTACAATGAGCAGTTCTTC.

V gene TRBV29-1 combines with J gene TRBJ2-7, with 13 positions matching TRBD2. The V gene's germline CDR1 is SQVTM and CDR2 ANQGSEA. The CDR3 has 16 amino acids. V lost 6 bases, J lost 3 bases, and 11 bases stayed unmatched. CDR3 DNA sequence: TGCAGCGTGCGGACTAGCGGGAGATTGCAAGTCTACGAGCAGTACTTC. This translates into CSVRTSGRLQVYEQYF.

This chain connects TRBV6-5 to TRBJ2-1, with TRBD1 matching 10 bases. V lost 5 bases, J lost 8 bases, and 9 bases stayed unmatched. This CDR3 region has 15 residues. Germline V gene lookup returns CDR1 MNHEY and CDR2 SVGAGI. The CDR3 sequence is CASSKGQGRGDEQFF. The CDR3 nucleotides are TGTGCCAGCAGTAAGGGACAGGGGCGCGGAGATGAGCAGTTCTTC.

The chain has TRBV21-1 and TRBJ2-4; the DNA was not used to check the table's D call, TRBD2. TRBV21-1 is labeled a pseudogene. This CDR3 region has 12 residues. The CDR3 DNA follows: TGTGCCAGCCGGGCCCAGGAGGACATTCAGTACTTC. It codes for CASRAQEDIQYF.

The genes are TRBV5-8 and TRBJ2-7; 8 bases agree with TRBD1. The CDR3 extends over 15 amino acids. Germline trimming cut 5 bases from V and 1 base from J; bases unmatched to any gene: 8. The germline V gene encodes CDR1 SGHTS and CDR2 YDEGEE. This CDR3 is CASRQTGTGSYEQYF. CDR3 nucleotides: TGTGCCAGCAGGCAGACCGGGACAGGTTCCTACGAGCAGTACTTC.

The genes are TRBV18 and TRBJ2-7, with a possible D match to TRBD1 (6 bases). Germline lookup yields CDR1 KGHSH and CDR2 LQKENI. Trimming removed 3 bases from V and 3 bases from J, with 21 bases in between. This CDR3 spans 17 amino acids. As DNA, the CDR3 is TGTGCCAGCTCACCGATTAGCCTACAGGGATGGGGCTACGAGCAGTACTTC. Its protein product is CASSPISLQGWGYEQYF.

The J gene is TRBJ1-2, the V gene TRBV27; D not resolved. The CDR3 extends over 16 amino acids. The ends were cut back, 3 bases at V and 5 bases at J, with 19 bases in the middle. Germline loops: CDR1 MNHEY, CDR2 SMNVEV (reference sequence). Written as DNA, the CDR3 is TGTGCCAGCAGTTTTTCGGAGGGCAGGCGTACATATGGCTACACCTTC. Translation: CASSFSEGRRTYGYTF.

The chain couples TRBV29-1 to TRBJ1-1, with TRBD1 matching 8 bases. Germline V gene lookup returns CDR1 SQVTM and CDR2 ANQGSEA. V gave up 7 bases and J gave up 3 bases; unmatched junction bases: 7. The CDR3 is 13 residues long. The chain's CDR3 is CSAGGQAHTEAFF. CDR3 in DNA: TGCAGCGCCGGGGGACAGGCCCACACTGAAGCTTTCTTT. The full variable domain, its missing parts supplied by reference TRBV29-1 and TRBJ1-1, is SAVISQKPSRDICQRGTSLTIQCQVDSQVTMMFWYRQQPGQSLTLIATANQGSEATYESGFVIDKFPISRPNLTFSTLTVSNMSPEDSSIYLCSAGGQAHTEAFFGQGTRLTVV.

The chain joins TRBV5-1 to TRBJ2-1, with TRBD2 identical over 14 bases. The V and J ends lost 4 bases and 9 bases, in that order; junction bases with no gene match: 6. The CDR3 spans 15 residues. Germline V gene sequence: CDR1 SGHRS, CDR2 YFSETQ. The CDR3 here is CASSQPGLAGAEQFF. In DNA form, the CDR3 reads TGCGCCAGCAGCCAACCGGGACTAGCGGGAGCTGAGCAGTTCTTC.

The chain joins TRBV7-9 to TRBJ2-1, with D perhaps matching TRBD1 (5 bases). V gave up 5 bases and J gave up 1 base, with 12 bases separating them. The CDR3 is 15 residues long. Germline CDR1 is SEHNR and CDR2 is FQNEAQ (reference sequence). The CDR3 reads CASSHRQSSYNEQFF. The CDR3 bases are TGTGCCAGCAGCCATAGACAGTCTTCCTACAATGAGCAGTTCTTC.